These T cell receptor beta chains were read from a single sample in a study of blood T cell repertoires in COVID-19. The assay was immunoSEQ multiplex PCR, and TCRdb's table has in-frame clones only and misses some. The table records about 210,000 clones, roughly 87% of them present only once. Sequencing was performed on PBMCs or T cells enriched from blood (not recorded which). Receptor source: a man aged 25-40 years in a cohort exposed to, infected with or recovered from COVID-19 (not recorded which). Each CDR3 is given with its conserved first and last residue. Each record gives: V gene, clone size, D gene, J gene, CDR3 DNA, CDR3 protein. A D gene is named only where the DNA matches it firmly. The size field is filled for only some rows; it gives once, few, many or a size class.

V gene: TRBV28
clone size: NA
D gene: NA
J gene: TRBJ1-1
CDR3 DNA: TGTGCCAGCATACTCAGGGGCGGGAGAACTGAAGCTTTCTTT
CDR3 protein: CASILRGGRTEAFF

V gene: TRBV11-2
clone size: NA
D gene: NA
J gene: TRBJ1-1
CDR3 DNA: TGTGCCAGCAGCGTCACAGCGGGGGATACTGAAGCTTTCTTT
CDR3 protein: CASSVTAGDTEAFF

V gene: TRBV14
clone size: NA
D gene: TRBD1
J gene: TRBJ2-5
CDR3 DNA: TGTGCCAGCAGCCAACTACAGGGGCGACTACAAGAGACCCAGTACTTC
CDR3 protein: CASSQLQGRLQETQYF

V gene: TRBV3-1/TRBV3-2
clone size: NA
D gene: NA
J gene: TRBJ2-6
CDR3 DNA: TGTGCCAGCAGCCAAGGAGGGCTCGCTGGGGCCAACGTCCTGACTTTC
CDR3 protein: CASSQGGLAGANVLTF

V gene: TRBV21-1
clone size: NA
D gene: NA
J gene: TRBJ1-5
CDR3 DNA: TGTGCCAGCAGCAATGGCGGCAGGGCGGGGGGCAATCAGCCCCAGCATTTT
CDR3 protein: CASSNGGRAGGNQPQHF

V gene: TRBV15
clone size: NA
D gene: TRBD1
J gene: TRBJ1-1
CDR3 DNA: TGTGCCACCAGCAGAGATCTTGTTGCGACAGGGCACACTGAAGCTTTCTTT
CDR3 protein: CATSRDLVATGHTEAFF

V gene: TRBV11-2
clone size: NA
D gene: NA
J gene: TRBJ2-7
CDR3 DNA: TGTGCCAGCAGCCGAGTTAAGTTCCCGTACGAGCAGTACTTC
CDR3 protein: CASSRVKFPYEQYF

V gene: TRBV9
clone size: once
D gene: NA
J gene: TRBJ1-2
CDR3 DNA: TGTGCCAGCAGCGTTCCGTTGACCTTC
CDR3 protein: CASSVPLTF

V gene: TRBV7-9
clone size: NA
D gene: NA
J gene: TRBJ1-4
CDR3 DNA: TGTGCCAGCAGCCCGACAGGCTTAACTGAAAAACTGTTTTTT
CDR3 protein: CASSPTGLTEKLFF

V gene: TRBV4-1
clone size: NA
D gene: TRBD1
J gene: TRBJ1-1
CDR3 DNA: TGCGCCAGCAGCCAAGCCCCGGGACAGGGTCCGACTGAAGCTTTCTTT
CDR3 protein: CASSQAPGQGPTEAFF

V gene: TRBV19
clone size: NA
D gene: NA
J gene: TRBJ1-1
CDR3 DNA: TGTGCGACTACCTTAACACGGGCGAACACTGAAGCTTTCTTT
CDR3 protein: CATTLTRANTEAFF

V gene: TRBV28
clone size: NA
D gene: TRBD1
J gene: TRBJ1-2
CDR3 DNA: TGTGCCAGCCGCCCGGGGACAGGGTTTGTTGGTGGCTACACCTTC
CDR3 protein: CASRPGTGFVGGYTF

V gene: TRBV27
clone size: NA
D gene: NA
J gene: TRBJ1-4
CDR3 DNA: TGTGCCAGCAGCCCCAGGCCCGGGGCAACTAATGAAAAACTGTTTTTT
CDR3 protein: CASSPRPGATNEKLFF

V gene: TRBV27
clone size: NA
D gene: NA
J gene: TRBJ2-7
CDR3 DNA: TGTGCCAGCAGGCTGTTTGTTGAGACTCGGGAGCAGTACTTC
CDR3 protein: CASRLFVETREQYF

V gene: TRBV5-4
clone size: NA
D gene: TRBD1
J gene: TRBJ2-7
CDR3 DNA: TGTGCCAGCAGCTTGTCCGTGACAGGGGCGCGGGAGCAGTACTTC
CDR3 protein: CASSLSVTGAREQYF

V gene: TRBV19
clone size: few
D gene: NA
J gene: TRBJ1-1
CDR3 DNA: TGTGCCAGTAGCCAACGGGACACCCGGAACACTGAAGCTTTCTTT
CDR3 protein: CASSQRDTRNTEAFF

V gene: TRBV19
clone size: NA
D gene: TRBD1
J gene: TRBJ2-2
CDR3 DNA: TGTGCCAGTAGTAAGGACAGGGCATTAAGCGGGGAGCTGTTTTTT
CDR3 protein: CASSKDRALSGELFF

V gene: TRBV28
clone size: NA
D gene: TRBD1
J gene: TRBJ2-3
CDR3 DNA: TGTGCCAGCAGCGAACAGGGGGCGCCCACAGATACGCAGTATTTT
CDR3 protein: CASSEQGAPTDTQYF

V gene: TRBV4-2
clone size: NA
D gene: TRBD1
J gene: TRBJ2-2
CDR3 DNA: TGTGCCAGCAGCCACTGGGGACAGGGGAACACCGGGGAGCTGTTTTTT
CDR3 protein: CASSHWGQGNTGELFF

V gene: TRBV28
clone size: NA
D gene: TRBD1
J gene: TRBJ1-5
CDR3 DNA: TGTGCCAGCAGTTTATCCCCTCACGCTGGGACAGAATATAGCAATCAGCCCCAGCATTTT
CDR3 protein: CASSLSPHAGTEYSNQPQHF

V gene: TRBV4-1
clone size: few
D gene: NA
J gene: TRBJ2-5
CDR3 DNA: TGCGCCAGCAGCCACGAGTCCCCTCAAGAGACCCAGTACTTC
CDR3 protein: CASSHESPQETQYF

V gene: TRBV6-5
clone size: NA
D gene: TRBD1
J gene: TRBJ2-3
CDR3 DNA: TGTGCCAGCAGTAAACAGGGGGCGCCCACAGATACGCAGTATTTT
CDR3 protein: CASSKQGAPTDTQYF

V gene: TRBV5-1
clone size: NA
D gene: TRBD1
J gene: TRBJ1-5
CDR3 DNA: TGCGCCAGCAGCCCAACAACAGGGGCGGGTATTCAGCCCCAGCATTTT
CDR3 protein: CASSPTTGAGIQPQHF

V gene: TRBV9
clone size: NA
D gene: NA
J gene: TRBJ1-1
CDR3 DNA: TGTGCCAGCAGCGAATCCGACAGGCGCTTCATGAACACTGAAGCTTTCTTT
CDR3 protein: CASSESDRRFMNTEAFF

V gene: TRBV10-3
clone size: NA
D gene: TRBD2
J gene: TRBJ2-7
CDR3 DNA: TGTGCCATCAGTTTGGGACTAGCGGGAGGGAGCGAGCAGTACTTC
CDR3 protein: CAISLGLAGGSEQYF

V gene: TRBV2
clone size: NA
D gene: NA
J gene: TRBJ1-1
CDR3 DNA: TGTGCCAGCAGTGATGGCATGAACACTGAAGCTTTCTTT
CDR3 protein: CASSDGMNTEAFF

V gene: TRBV9
clone size: NA
D gene: TRBD2
J gene: TRBJ2-1
CDR3 DNA: TGTGCCAGCAGCCTCGTCGGACTAGCGGGAGAGGGCAATGAGCAGTTCTTC
CDR3 protein: CASSLVGLAGEGNEQFF

V gene: TRBV11-1
clone size: once
D gene: TRBD1
J gene: TRBJ1-5
CDR3 DNA: TGTGCCAGCAGCGCTCGACAGGGCATAGTTCAGCCCCAGCATTTT
CDR3 protein: CASSARQGIVQPQHF

V gene: TRBV4-1
clone size: NA
D gene: TRBD1
J gene: TRBJ1-3
CDR3 DNA: TGCGCCAGCAGCCTCGGGACAGAGACTGGAAACACCATATATTTT
CDR3 protein: CASSLGTETGNTIYF

V gene: TRBV23-1
clone size: NA
D gene: TRBD1
J gene: TRBJ1-2
CDR3 DNA: TGCGCCAGCGGGGAACAGGGGGCGGGCTATGGCTACACCTTC
CDR3 protein: CASGEQGAGYGYTF

V gene: TRBV28
clone size: NA
D gene: NA
J gene: TRBJ1-5
CDR3 DNA: TGTGCCAGCAGTTTACAGAATAATCAGCCCCAGCATTTT
CDR3 protein: CASSLQNNQPQHF

V gene: TRBV5-1
clone size: few
D gene: NA
J gene: TRBJ2-5
CDR3 DNA: TGCGCCAGCAGCTTGGACTTAGGTTTGAGGGAGACCCAGTACTTC
CDR3 protein: CASSLDLGLRETQYF

V gene: TRBV24-1
clone size: NA
D gene: TRBD1
J gene: TRBJ1-5
CDR3 DNA: TGTGCCACCAGTGACCCGACAGGGGCCCAACATTTT
CDR3 protein: CATSDPTGAQHF

V gene: TRBV5-1
clone size: NA
D gene: TRBD1
J gene: TRBJ2-6
CDR3 DNA: TGCGCCAGCGGGACAGGGTTTGGGGCCAACGTCCTGACTTTC
CDR3 protein: CASGTGFGANVLTF

V gene: TRBV29-1
clone size: NA
D gene: NA
J gene: TRBJ2-1
CDR3 DNA: TGCAGCGTGGGGGGAAGTAAGGTTAACAATGAGCAGTTCTTC
CDR3 protein: CSVGGSKVNNEQFF

V gene: TRBV7-2
clone size: NA
D gene: NA
J gene: TRBJ1-6
CDR3 DNA: TGTGCCAGCAGCTTACGGGTTTCACCCCTCCACTTT
CDR3 protein: CASSLRVSPLHF

V gene: TRBV27
clone size: NA
D gene: TRBD1
J gene: TRBJ1-4
CDR3 DNA: TGTGCCAGCAGCTCTCTAAAACCGGGACAGGGAGATGGAAAACTGTTTTTT
CDR3 protein: CASSSLKPGQGDGKLFF

V gene: TRBV18
clone size: once
D gene: NA
J gene: TRBJ2-7
CDR3 DNA: TGTGCCAGCTCACCAGAAGGAGGTTCCCTTTACTCCTACGAGCAGTACTTC
CDR3 protein: CASSPEGGSLYSYEQYF

V gene: TRBV19
clone size: NA
D gene: NA
J gene: TRBJ1-5
CDR3 DNA: TGTGCCAGTAAGGAACAGGGAGGGGAGCCCCAGCATTTT
CDR3 protein: CASKEQGGEPQHF

V gene: TRBV24-1
clone size: NA
D gene: NA
J gene: TRBJ1-2
CDR3 DNA: TGTGCCACCAGTGATTCGACAGCCCTACACTACACCTTC
CDR3 protein: CATSDSTALHYTF

V gene: TRBV19
clone size: NA
D gene: NA
J gene: TRBJ1-4
CDR3 DNA: TGTGCCAGTAAAGTTTTGTTGGGAGAGGGAAATGAAAAACTGTTTTTT
CDR3 protein: CASKVLLGEGNEKLFF

V gene: TRBV5-1
clone size: few
D gene: NA
J gene: TRBJ1-6
CDR3 DNA: TGCGCCAGCAGCTTGGAGCCGCCATCGATTAATTCACCCCTCCACTTT
CDR3 protein: CASSLEPPSINSPLHF